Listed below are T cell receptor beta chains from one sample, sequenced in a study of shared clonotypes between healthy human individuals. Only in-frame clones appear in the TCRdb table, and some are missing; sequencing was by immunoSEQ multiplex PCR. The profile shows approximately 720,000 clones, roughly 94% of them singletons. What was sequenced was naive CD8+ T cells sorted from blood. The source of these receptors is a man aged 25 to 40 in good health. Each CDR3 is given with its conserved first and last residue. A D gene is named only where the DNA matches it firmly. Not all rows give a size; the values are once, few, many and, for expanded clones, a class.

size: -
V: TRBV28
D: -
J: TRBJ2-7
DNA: TGTGCCAGCAGTTTATCTGGACTGCACGAGCAGTACTTC
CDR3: CASSLSGLHEQYF

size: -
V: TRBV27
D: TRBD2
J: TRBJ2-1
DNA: TGTGCCAGCAGTTTAGTCTCCGGGAGGGCCTACAATGAGCAGTTCTTC
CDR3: CASSLVSGRAYNEQFF

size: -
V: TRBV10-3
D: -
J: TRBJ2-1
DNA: TGTGCCACCGCCGGTGGGAACTCCTACAATGAGCAGTTCTTC
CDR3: CATAGGNSYNEQFF

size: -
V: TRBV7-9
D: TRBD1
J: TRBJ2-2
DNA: TGTGCCAGCAGCCCGTCTCGGACAGGCGGGACCGGGGAGCTGTTTTTT
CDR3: CASSPSRTGGTGELFF

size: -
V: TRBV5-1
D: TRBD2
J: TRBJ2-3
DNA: TGCGCCAGCAGCCGTGGACTAGCGGGAACCACAGATACGCAGTATTTT
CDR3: CASSRGLAGTTDTQYF

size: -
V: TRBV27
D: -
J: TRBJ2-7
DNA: TGTGCCAGCAGTTTATCCGGTGCGATCTCTTCGGGCGAGCAGTACTTC
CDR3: CASSLSGAISSGEQYF

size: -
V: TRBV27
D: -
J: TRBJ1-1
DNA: TGTGCCAGCAGTTTAGTGGCAGCAAACACTGAAGCTTTCTTT
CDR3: CASSLVAANTEAFF

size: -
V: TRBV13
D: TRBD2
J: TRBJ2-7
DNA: TGTGCCAGCAGCTCGATTAGCGGGAGTTACGAGCAGTACTTC
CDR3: CASSSISGSYEQYF

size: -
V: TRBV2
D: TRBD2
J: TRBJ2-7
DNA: TGTGCCAGCAGAAAAACTCGGGAGGGCCGGTACGAGCAGTACTTC
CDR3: CASRKTREGRYEQYF

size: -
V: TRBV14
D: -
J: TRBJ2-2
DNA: TGTGCCAGCACGGCGAACACCGGGGAGCTGTTTTTT
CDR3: CASTANTGELFF

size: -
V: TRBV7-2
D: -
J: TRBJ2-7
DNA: TGTGCCAGCAGCTTAGTTCCCGCGGATACCTACGAGCAGTACTTC
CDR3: CASSLVPADTYEQYF

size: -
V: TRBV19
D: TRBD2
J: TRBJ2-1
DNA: TGTGCCAGTAGTACTAGCGGTACCCGCTACAATGAGCAGTTCTTC
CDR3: CASSTSGTRYNEQFF

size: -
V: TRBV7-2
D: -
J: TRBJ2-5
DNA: TGTGCCAGCAGCTTAGGTTCTAGCTCGATACAAGAGACCCAGTACTTC
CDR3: CASSLGSSSIQETQYF

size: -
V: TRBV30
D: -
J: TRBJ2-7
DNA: TGTGCCTGGACCATCACCCCCGGCAGGAACCCCTACGAGCAGTACTTC
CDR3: CAWTITPGRNPYEQYF

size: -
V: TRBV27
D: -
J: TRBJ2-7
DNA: TGTGCCAGCAGTCCCTCGGCCCGACTTAAACACGAGCAGTACTTC
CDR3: CASSPSARLKHEQYF

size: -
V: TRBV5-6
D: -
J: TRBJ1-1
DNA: TGTGCCAGCAGCTACCCTGGTGGGCGGTTGAACACTGAAGCTTTCTTT
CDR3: CASSYPGGRLNTEAFF

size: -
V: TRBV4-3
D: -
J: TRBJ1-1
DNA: TGCGCCAGCAGCCAAGCCGCAAACCAGAACACTGAAGCTTTCTTT
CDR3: CASSQAANQNTEAFF

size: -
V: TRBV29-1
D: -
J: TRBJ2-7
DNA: TGCAGCGTTGAAAGGACAGAGAGTCAAAAATACGAGCAGTACTTC
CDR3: CSVERTESQKYEQYF

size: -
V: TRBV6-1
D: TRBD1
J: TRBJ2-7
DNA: TGTGCCAGCAGGGACATAAAGGGACAGTCCTACGAGCAGTACTTC
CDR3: CASRDIKGQSYEQYF

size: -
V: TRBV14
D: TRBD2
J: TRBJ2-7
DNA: TGTGCCAGCAGCCAAGATTTTGCGGGAGGATTCTACGAGCAGTACTTC
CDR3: CASSQDFAGGFYEQYF

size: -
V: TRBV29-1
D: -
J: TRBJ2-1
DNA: TGCAGCATTTCCCCCGTCGGGTACAATGAGCAGTTCTTC
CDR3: CSISPVGYNEQFF

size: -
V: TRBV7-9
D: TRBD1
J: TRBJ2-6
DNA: TGTGCCAGCAGCGACGGGGCAGGGGGCTCTGGGGCCAACGTCCTGACTTTC
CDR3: CASSDGAGGSGANVLTF

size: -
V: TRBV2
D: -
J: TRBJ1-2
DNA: TGTGCCACTCACACTGGGGGGCGATACGGCTACACCTTC
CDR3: CATHTGGRYGYTF

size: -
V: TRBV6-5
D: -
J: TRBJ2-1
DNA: TGTGCCAGCAATGTACCCGGGGGCCCAGACAATGAGCAGTTCTTC
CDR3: CASNVPGGPDNEQFF

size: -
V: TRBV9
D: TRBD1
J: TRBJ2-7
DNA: TGTGCCAGCAGCCCCCAGTGGACAGGGTACGAGCAGTACTTC
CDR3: CASSPQWTGYEQYF

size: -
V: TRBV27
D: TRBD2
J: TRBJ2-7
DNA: TGTGCCAGCAGTACCTTAGCGGGAGGCCGGGAGCAGTACTTC
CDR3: CASSTLAGGREQYF

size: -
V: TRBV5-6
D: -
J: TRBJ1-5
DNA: TGTGCCAGCAGCTTGCAAGGAGTAGGAAATCAGCCCCAGCATTTT
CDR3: CASSLQGVGNQPQHF

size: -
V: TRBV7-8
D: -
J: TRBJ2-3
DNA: TGTGCCAGCAGCGACCTACACGGGGCCCTCGATACGCAGTATTTT
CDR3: CASSDLHGALDTQYF

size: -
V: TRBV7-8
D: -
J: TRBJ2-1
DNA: TGTGCCAGCAACGGGGGCGGGTGGTACAATGAGCAGTTCTTC
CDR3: CASNGGGWYNEQFF

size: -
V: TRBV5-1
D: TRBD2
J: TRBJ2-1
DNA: TGCGCCAGCAGCCTATTCGGGCTAGCGGGATTTGAGCAGTTCTTC
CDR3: CASSLFGLAGFEQFF

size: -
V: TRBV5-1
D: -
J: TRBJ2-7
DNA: TGCGCCAGCAGCTTGGGGCGCGAGCAGTACTTC
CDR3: CASSLGREQYF

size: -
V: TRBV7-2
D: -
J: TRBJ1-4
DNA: TGTGCCAGCAGCTTACTTCCGGGAGTGATGGGAAGTGAAAAACTGTTTTTT
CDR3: CASSLLPGVMGSEKLFF

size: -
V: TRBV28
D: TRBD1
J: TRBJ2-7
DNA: TGTGCCAGCAGTTCCCTACGACAGGGTGCCTACGAGCAGTACTTC
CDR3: CASSSLRQGAYEQYF

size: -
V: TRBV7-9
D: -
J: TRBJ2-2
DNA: TGTGCCAGCAGCTTACGGCAGGCTAACACCGGGGAGCTGTTTTTT
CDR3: CASSLRQANTGELFF

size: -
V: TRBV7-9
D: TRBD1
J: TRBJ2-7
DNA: TGTGCCATCCCGGGACAGGTTAGCTACGAGCAGTACTTC
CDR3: CAIPGQVSYEQYF

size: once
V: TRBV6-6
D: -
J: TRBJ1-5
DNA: TGTGCCAGCAGTCCTACAGGTTACCAGCCCCAGCATTTT
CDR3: CASSPTGYQPQHF

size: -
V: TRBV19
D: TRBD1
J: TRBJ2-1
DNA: TGTGCCAGTAGACAGGGGTTCAATGAGCAGTTCTTC
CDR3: CASRQGFNEQFF

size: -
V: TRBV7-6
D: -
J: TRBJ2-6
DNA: TGTGCCAGCAGCCCCGGACCCAGCTCTGGGGCCAACGTCCTGACTTTC
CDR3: CASSPGPSSGANVLTF

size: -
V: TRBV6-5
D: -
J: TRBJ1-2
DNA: TGTGCCAGCAGTTACTCCCAGGGGATCGGCTATGGCTACACCTTC
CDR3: CASSYSQGIGYGYTF

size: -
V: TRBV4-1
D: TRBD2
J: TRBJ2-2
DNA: TGCGCCAGCAGCCAATTGGGGTTGACTAGCGGGAGTAAGGACACCGGGGAGCTGTTTTTT
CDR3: CASSQLGLTSGSKDTGELFF

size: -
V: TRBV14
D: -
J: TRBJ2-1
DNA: TGTGCCAGCAGCCAACTAATGGGCAGCAACAATGAGCAGTTCTTC
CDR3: CASSQLMGSNNEQFF

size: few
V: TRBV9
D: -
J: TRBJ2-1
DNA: TGTGCCAGCAGCTCCGGTTCGATCGATGAGCAGTTCTTC
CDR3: CASSSGSIDEQFF

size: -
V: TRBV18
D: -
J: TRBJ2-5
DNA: TGTGCCAGCTCAAGCCGGGACTCCCAAGAGACCCAGTACTTC
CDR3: CASSSRDSQETQYF

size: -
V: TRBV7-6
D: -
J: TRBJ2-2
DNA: TGTGCCAGCAGCTCTCCCAGGGGCCTCGGCACCGGGGAGCTGTTTTTT
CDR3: CASSSPRGLGTGELFF

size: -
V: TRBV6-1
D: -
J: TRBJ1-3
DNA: TGTGCCACGGGCGGGTACGAAAACACCATATATTTT
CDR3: CATGGYENTIYF

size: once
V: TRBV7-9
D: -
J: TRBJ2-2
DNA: TGTGCCAGCAGCGGACCCGGGACGTACACCGGGGAGCTGTTTTTT
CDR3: CASSGPGTYTGELFF

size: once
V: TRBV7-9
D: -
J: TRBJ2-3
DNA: TGTGCCAGCAGCCTTCCACGCCCAGATACGCAGTATTTT
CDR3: CASSLPRPDTQYF

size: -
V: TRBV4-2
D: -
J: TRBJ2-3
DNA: TGTGCCAGCAGCCAAGATCTGACTACGGGGGACAAAGATACGCAGTATTTT
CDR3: CASSQDLTTGDKDTQYF